The 22 T cell receptor beta chains in this list originate from one sample, sequenced in a study of Tregs in tolerant kidney transplant recipients. Related graft donors supplied nonmyeloablative bone marrow transplants, and mixed chimerism was transient. Generated by immunoSEQ multiplex PCR, the TCRdb table keeps only in-frame clones and is missing some. Reported are approximately 30,000 clones; the ten largest clones contain approximately 1.7%. The sequenced sample was CD4+ T cells from blood (PBMCs), obtained 24 months after the transplant. The receptors here all came from a human patient who received a combined kidney and bone marrow transplant. The T cells may come from the graft donor.

As concerns this clone: Sequencing ends 3 residues short of the CDR3 end; the germline J gene provides the rest. The gene calls are TRBV20-1 and TRBJ1-1, with no clear D. In germline, CDR1 is DFQATT, CDR2 SNEGSKA (reference sequence). V was trimmed by 0 bases and J by 2 bases, leaving 10 bases between them. The CDR3 consists of 14 residues. The part of the CDR3 DNA that was read is TGCAGTGCTAGAGACCCGGTCTCAAACACTGAA. It encodes CSARDPVSNTE. The full CDR3 protein is CSARDPVSNTEAFF.

Regarding this clone: The missing CDR3 end, 3 residues past where the read stops, is filled in from the germline J gene. The chain joins TRBV19 to TRBJ1-4; TRBD1 matches 7 bases. Per the germline V gene, CDR1 is LNHDA and CDR2 is SQIVND (reference sequence). V shed 5 bases, J shed 6 bases, and the junction held 9 bases outside the gene matches. The CDR3 is 15 residues long. CDR3 sequence reads: CASSLTGVGDEKLFF. CDR3 DNA, as far as it was read: TGTGCCAGTAGTCTTACAGGGGTAGGCGATGAAAAA.

Of note for this clone: Read data end 3 residues before the CDR3 end; the end is taken from the germline J gene. The chain links TRBV30 to TRBJ2-1, with a possible D match to TRBD1 (5 bases). V gave up 5 bases and J gave up 1 base, with 12 bases separating them. Germline CDR1 is GTSNPN and CDR2 is SVGIG (reference sequence). CDR3 length equals 14 residues. The covered CDR3 bases are TGTGCCTGGGTGGGGCAGGGATCCTACAATGAG. This gives the protein CAWVGQGSYNE. The entire CDR3 reads CAWVGQGSYNEQFF.

On this clone: The read is 3 residues too short to cover the CDR3 end, so that end is filled in from the germline J gene. The genes are TRBV6-2 or TRBV6-3 and TRBJ2-5; 10 nucleotides agree with TRBD2. Unmatched junction bases numbered 8, after V lost 8 bases and J lost 2 bases. CDR3 length: 15 amino acids. The germline CDR1 and CDR2 sequences are MNHEY and SVGEGT. The CDR3 loop is CASGRTSGFQETQYF. CDR3 bases read: TGTGCCAGCGGGAGGACTAGCGGATTTCAAGAGACC.

In regard to this clone: Sequencing ends 3 residues short of the CDR3 end; the germline J gene provides the rest. The J gene is TRBJ2-3, the V gene TRBV19; 7 bases fit TRBD2. Unmatched junction bases numbered 7, after V lost 5 bases and J lost 5 bases. CDR3 length equals 14 residues. Germline CDR1 reads LNHDA; CDR2 reads SQIVND (reference sequence). Partial CDR3 DNA: TGTGCCAGTAGTCCCCGGTCGGGGGGAGATACG. Translating it yields CASSPRSGGDT. The CDR3 as a whole reads CASSPRSGGDTQYF.

Worth noting for this clone: Read data end 3 residues before the CDR3 end; the end is taken from the germline J gene. The chain employs TRBV7-3 and TRBJ2-3, with 12 bases lining up with TRBD1. V was pared by 1 base and J by 4 bases, with 3 bases of the junction left unmatched. The CDR3 consists of 16 residues. In germline, CDR1 is SGHTA, CDR2 FQGTGA. The sequenced part of the CDR3 DNA is TGTGCCAGCAGCTTAAAGGGACAGGGGGCCTCAGATACG. It translates to CASSLKGQGASDT. The CDR3 in its entirety is CASSLKGQGASDTQYF.

With respect to this clone: The read falls 3 residues short of the CDR3 end, and the missing part is taken from the germline J gene. The V gene is TRBV2, the J gene TRBJ2-1, with 10 bases matching TRBD2. Germline loops: CDR1 SNHLY, CDR2 FYNNEI. After removal of 4 bases from V and 8 bases from J, the junction contained 8 bases not matched to a gene. The CDR3 is made up of 15 amino acids. The CDR3 spells CASSAASGRWYEQFF. CDR3 bases read: TGTGCCAGCAGTGCGGCTAGCGGGAGATGGTATGAG.

As concerns this clone: The read stops 3 residues short of the end of the CDR3; the missing end is completed from the germline J gene. The J gene is TRBJ2-7, the V gene TRBV6-2 or TRBV6-3, with 12 bases that match TRBD2. The J segment lost 4 bases and the V segment lost 4 bases, leaving 8 bases of the junction unmatched. The CDR3 has 16 amino acids. The germline gives CDR1 MNHEY, CDR2 SVGEGT. CDR3 in amino acids: CASSSVTSGRLYEQYF. Partial CDR3 DNA: TGTGCCAGCAGTTCGGTGACTAGCGGGAGACTATACGAG.

Concerning this clone: The sequenced fragment ends 3 residues before the CDR3 boundary, so the rest is inferred from the germline J gene. The chain recombines TRBV6-2 or TRBV6-3 with TRBJ1-4, with D hard to call. In germline, CDR1 is MNHEY, CDR2 SVGEGT. The V gene lost 0 bases and the J gene lost 8 bases, with 10 bases spanning the gap. The CDR3 covers 14 residues. This chain's CDR3 is CASSYSTGYEKLFF. CDR3 DNA (partial): TGTGCCAGCAGTTACTCGACGGGGTACGAAAAA.

For this clone: The read halts 3 residues ahead of the CDR3 end, with the missing end drawn from the germline J gene. This rearrangement joins TRBV30 to TRBJ1-1, with TRBD1 matching 7 bases. Trimming removed 1 base from V and 0 bases from J; junction bases left unmatched: 11. There are 17 residues in the CDR3. CDR1 and CDR2 from the germline V gene are GTSNPN and SVGIG (reference sequence). CDR3 region: CAWSGFLTGIMNTEAFF. The sequenced CDR3 bases are TGTGCCTGGAGTGGGTTCCTGACAGGGATCATGAACACTGAA. Full variable domain (outside the CDR3, taken from reference TRBV30 and TRBJ1-1): SQTIHQWPATLVQPVGSPLSLECTVEGTSNPNLYWYRQAAGRGLQLLFYSVGIGQISSEVPQNLSASRPQDRQFILSSKKLLLSDSGFYLCAWSGFLTGIMNTEAFFGQGTRLTVV.

On this clone itself: The read stops 3 residues short of the end of the CDR3; the missing end is completed from the germline J gene. V usage is TRBV7-2 and J usage is TRBJ2-5; D possibly corresponds to TRBD1 (6 bases). Between the trimmed V and J ends, which lost 3 bases and 3 bases, there was a span of 11 bases. CDR3 size: 14 residues. Germline CDR1 and CDR2: SGHTA and FQGNSA. Incomplete CDR3 DNA: TGTGCCAGCAGCTTTAACTCAGGGGAAGAGACC. Amino acid sequence: CASSFNSGEET. The entire CDR3 protein reads CASSFNSGEETQYF.

Regarding this clone: The read is 3 residues too short to cover the CDR3 end, so that end is filled in from the germline J gene. The chain couples TRBV7-2 to TRBJ2-5; D is possibly TRBD2 (5 bases). The germline V gene has CDR1 SGHTA and CDR2 FQGNSA. CDR3 length: 13 amino acids. V lost 3 bases and J 5 bases, leaving 10 bases between the germline ends. The covered CDR3 bases are TGTGCCAGCAGCTTGCGGGTCTCGGAGACC. It encodes CASSLRVSET. The CDR3 in full is CASSLRVSETQYF.

As regards this clone: The read terminates 3 residues ahead of where the CDR3 ends, so the germline J gene completes it. The chain joins TRBV19 to TRBJ1-5; D possibly corresponds to TRBD1 (5 bases). The CDR3 has 11 residues. Per the germline V gene, CDR1 is LNHDA and CDR2 is SQIVND (reference sequence). The CDR3 DNA, read in part, is TGTGCAACAGGTTACAATCAGCCC. Amino acids: CATGYNQP. The CDR3 in its entirety is CATGYNQPQHF.

A remark on this clone: Read sequence stops 3 residues before the CDR3 end, and the germline J gene provides the missing end. The chain joins TRBV6-2 or TRBV6-3 to TRBJ2-5, with 8 bases that match TRBD1. This CDR3 has 15 amino acids. From germline, CDR1 is MNHEY and CDR2 SVGEGT. Losses at the gene ends were 2 bases for V and 5 bases for J; bases not matched to a gene: 7. CDR3 bases read: TGTGCCAGCAGTTACATGGCAGGGGGCCGGGAGACC. Encoded protein: CASSYMAGGRET. The full CDR3 sequence reads CASSYMAGGRETQYF.

About this clone itself: The CDR3 extends 3 residues past the end of the read, so its final part is completed from the germline J gene. This chain joins TRBV20-1 and TRBJ2-1; 7 positions agree with TRBD2. In germline, CDR1 is DFQATT, CDR2 SNEGSKA (reference sequence). CDR3 length equals 18 residues. With 0 bases clipped from V and 0 bases from J, the junction kept 11 bases outside the gene matches. CDR3 bases read: TGCAGTGCTAGAGATAAGGGGAGGGTCTATGGCTCCTACAATGAG. This sequence encodes CSARDKGRVYGSYNE. The CDR3 reads in full as CSARDKGRVYGSYNEQFF.

Points on this clone: The read ends 3 residues shy of where the CDR3 ends; the end is completed using the germline J gene. V is TRBV20-1 and J is TRBJ2-3; 12 bases line up with TRBD2. Germline V gives CDR1 DFQATT, CDR2 SNEGSKA (reference sequence). The CDR3 extends over 14 amino acids. J was trimmed by 4 bases and V by 1 base; bases with no gene match: 0. The sequenced part of the CDR3 DNA is TGCAGTGCTAGAGGACTAGCGGGAGCAGATACG. Its translation: CSARGLAGADT. The full CDR3 protein is CSARGLAGADTQYF.

For this clone: The read ends 3 residues early relative to the CDR3; the germline J gene fills the gap. The chain recombines TRBV2 with TRBJ1-1; a possible D gene is TRBD1 (5 bases). Looked up from germline, CDR1 is SNHLY and CDR2 is FYNNEI. This CDR3 is 15 amino acids long. Trimming removed 3 bases from V and 4 bases from J, with 15 bases in between. Here the CDR3 reads CASSDLGVGGTEAFF. CDR3 bases read: TGTGCCAGCAGTGATCTCGGGGTCGGGGGCACTGAA.

On this clone itself: The CDR3 is cut off 3 residues early in the read; its end comes from the germline J gene. The rearrangement links TRBV5-4 to TRBJ2-7; possibly TRBD2 for D (5 bases). V gave up 0 bases and J gave up 4 bases, with 8 bases separating them. Germline CDR1 SGHNT, CDR2 YYREEE (reference sequence). The CDR3 sequence is 13 residues long. Incomplete CDR3 DNA: TGTGCCAGCAGCTTGGGAGGGTGGTACGAG. This encodes CASSLGGWYE. The whole CDR3 protein reads CASSLGGWYEQYF.

Concerning this clone itself: A junction end diverges from the germline sequence, so it may reflect a read error. Read data end 3 residues before the CDR3 end; the end is taken from the germline J gene. V and J are TRBV7-3 and TRBJ2-3; unclear D gene. The CDR3 has 14 residues. CDR1 is SGHTA, CDR2 FQGTGA, per germline. The sequenced CDR3 bases are TGTGTCAGCAGCTTAACGGCCGACACAGATACG. Residues: CVSSLTADTDT. The CDR3 as a whole reads CVSSLTADTDTQYF. The whole variable domain, remainder taken from reference TRBV7-3 and TRBJ2-3, is GAGVSQTPSNKVTEKGKYVELRCDPISGHTALYWYRQSLGQGPEFLIYFQGTGAADDSGLPNDRFFAVRPEGSVSTLKIQRTERGDSAVYLCVSSLTADTDTQYFGPGTRLTVL.

CDR3 bases read: TGTGCCAGCAGCCCCGCTGGAGGGACAGATACG. The encoded protein is CASSPAGGTDT. The full-length CDR3 reads as CASSPAGGTDTQYF. The chain employs TRBV7-8 and TRBJ2-3; possible D gene TRBD2, 6 bases. The CDR3 goes on 3 residues after the read ends, and that part is filled in from the germline J gene. V lost 5 bases and J 3 bases, leaving 12 bases between the germline ends. This CDR3 spans 14 amino acids. Germline CDR1 reads SGHVS; CDR2 reads FQNEAQ. The whole variable domain, remainder taken from reference TRBV7-8 and TRBJ2-3, is GAGVSQSPRYKVAKRGQDVALRCDPISGHVSLFWYQQALGQGPEFLTYFQNEAQLDKSGLPSDRFFAERPEGSVSTLKIQRTQQEDSAVYLCASSPAGGTDTQYFGPGTRLTVL.

Regarding this clone: The DNA ends 3 residues before the CDR3 does, and the rest of the CDR3 is filled in from the germline J gene. The gene calls are TRBV7-2 and TRBJ1-4; 7 nucleotides align to TRBD1. The CDR3 is 14 amino acids. V trimming: 5 bases; J trimming: 0 bases; junction bases outside the gene matches: 0. Germline V gene sequence: CDR1 SGHTA, CDR2 FQGNSA. CDR3 residues: CASSGQATNEKLFF. The sequenced CDR3 bases are TGTGCCAGCAGCGGACAGGCAACTAATGAAAAA.

On this clone: With the read ending 3 residues before the CDR3 end, the germline J gene is used to fill in that end. The chain is built from TRBV7-3 and TRBJ2-3, with TRBD2 as a possible D gene (5 bases). Trimming pared 4 bases from V and 0 bases from J, leaving 11 bases between. CDR1 SGHTA and CDR2 FQGTGA come from the germline V gene. This CDR3 has 15 amino acids. The CDR3 protein is CASSSGLGSTDTQYF. CDR3 bases read: TGTGCCAGCAGCTCAGGACTGGGGAGCACAGATACG.